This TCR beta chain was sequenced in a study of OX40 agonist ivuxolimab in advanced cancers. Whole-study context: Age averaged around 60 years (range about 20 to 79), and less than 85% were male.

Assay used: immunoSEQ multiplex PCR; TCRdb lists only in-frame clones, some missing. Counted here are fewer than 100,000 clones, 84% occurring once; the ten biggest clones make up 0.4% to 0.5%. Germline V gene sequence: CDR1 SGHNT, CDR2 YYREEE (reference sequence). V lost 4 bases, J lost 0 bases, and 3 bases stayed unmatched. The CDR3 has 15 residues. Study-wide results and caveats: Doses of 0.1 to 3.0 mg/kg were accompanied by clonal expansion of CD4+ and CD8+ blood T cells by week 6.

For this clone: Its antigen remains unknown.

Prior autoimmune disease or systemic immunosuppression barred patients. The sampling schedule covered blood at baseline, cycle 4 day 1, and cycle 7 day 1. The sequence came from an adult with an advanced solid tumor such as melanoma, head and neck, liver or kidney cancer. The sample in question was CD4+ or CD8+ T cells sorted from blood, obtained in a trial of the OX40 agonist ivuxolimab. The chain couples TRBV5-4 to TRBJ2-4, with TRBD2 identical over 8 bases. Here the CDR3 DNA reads TGTGCCAGCAGCGTCGGGGGGGAAGCCAAAAACATTCAGTACTTC. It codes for CASSVGGEAKNIQYF. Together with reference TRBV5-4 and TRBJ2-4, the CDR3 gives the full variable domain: ETGVTQSPTHLIKTRGQQVTLRCSSQSGHNTVSWYQQALGQGPQFIFQYYREEENGRGNFPPRFSGLQFPNYSSELNVNALELDDSALYLCASSVGGEAKNIQYFGAGTRLSVL.